The T cell receptor (beta chain) under discussion was sequenced for a study of response to subunit inactivated influenza vaccine. A single record per CDR3 protein comes from TCRdb applying MiXCR to the RT-PCR reads. Among hundreds of thousands of distinct CDR3 sequences, about 11% were seen once, and the ten largest hold more than 9.5%. Regarding the study as a whole: Few new T cells, the authors suggested, are recruited by each seasonal influenza vaccination.

This CDR3 has 14 amino acids. The ends were cut back, 7 bases at V and 0 bases at J, with 12 bases in the middle. CDR1 is SNHLY and CDR2 is FYNNEI in the germline V gene. Comment on this clonotype: Its antigen is as yet unknown.

These data are also associated with another study on T cells expressing NK-cell markers. That work contributes: Production of TCR beta cDNA relied on 5'RACE template switching with UMIs. TCR beta repertoires came from sorted CD3+CD56+NKG2C+, CD3+CD56+NKG2C- and CD3+CD56-NKG2C+ T cells. Within the sequenced cohort of eight donors, seven exhibited HCMV seropositivity and one was seronegative.

The gene calls are TRBV2 and TRBJ1-1; no clear D. This TCR derives from a man in his fifties or sixties who received an inactivated influenza vaccine. The sample in question was PBMCs from blood, obtained on the day of vaccination. The CDR3 DNA is TGTGCCAGCACCGAAGGGATAATGAACACTGAAGCTTTCTTT. It specifies CASTEGIMNTEAFF.